The 30 T cell receptor beta chains given below trace back to one sample, sequenced in a study of vaccination and CD4 T cells after COVID-19. The study sequenced cultured CD4+ T cell DNA using the Oncomine TCR Beta short-read assay. TCRdb ran MiXCR on the PCR reads and lists one entry per CDR3 protein. The repertoire consists of about 17,000 distinct CDR3 sequences, with over 30% occurring once and the leading ten covering under 9%. The sample's treatment: roughly ten-day PBMC culture with coronavirus spike peptide pools or control peptides (ViraFEST assay). Which antigens these TCRs recognize remains unknown. Sequenced: CD4+ T cells from blood, cultured in vitro. The receptors originated from a human donor who had recovered from COVID-19.

V is TRBV28 and J is TRBJ1-1; 10 bases fit TRBD1. Germline V gene sequence: CDR1 MDHEN, CDR2 SYDVKM. The CDR3 loop spans 15 amino acids. V lost 6 bases and J lost 3; bases outside the gene matches: 7. In DNA form, the CDR3 reads TGTGCCAGCAGCCCAGGGACAGGGGTTGACACTGAAGCTTTCTTT. The encoded protein is CASSPGTGVDTEAFF.

The chain is built from TRBV20-1 and TRBJ2-7; the match to TRBD2 covers 8 bases. CDR3 length: 14 residues. CDR1 and CDR2 from the germline V gene are DFQATT and SNEGSKA (reference sequence). The junction had 11 bases not matched to a gene; V was cut back by 1 base and J by 9 bases. In nucleotides, the CDR3 is TGCAGTGCTAGAGGACTAGCGTCGAGGTATGGGCAGTACTTC. Its translation: CSARGLASRYGQYF.

The chain uses TRBV20-1 and TRBJ1-6; a weak D match, TRBD1 (5 bases). The CDR3 covers 15 residues. Deletions cut 0 bases from V and 13 bases from J, with 19 bases between. The germline V gene has CDR1 DFQATT and CDR2 SNEGSKA (reference sequence). In DNA form, the CDR3 reads TGCAGTGCTAGAGACGGGGGAAATAACCAGGGTCCCCTCCACTTT. Amino acid sequence: CSARDGGNNQGPLHF.

The rearrangement links TRBV12-3 or TRBV12-4 to TRBJ1-6; no firm D call. Trimming left V 3 bases short and J 7 bases short, with 13 bases between. The CDR3 covers 15 residues. This CDR3 is CASSFGGNQNSPLHF. CDR3 coding DNA: TGTGCCAGCAGTTTCGGCGGGAACCAAAATTCACCCCTCCACTTT.

The CDR3 region is CASSRLRSTGELFF. CDR3 nucleotide sequence: TGCGCCAGCAGCCGCCTACGATCAACCGGGGAGCTGTTTTTT. The chain couples TRBV4-1 to TRBJ2-2; D gene ambiguous. CDR1 and CDR2 from the germline V gene are MGHRA and YSYEKL. The CDR3 loop spans 14 amino acids. The V end was cut by 4 bases, the J end by 5 bases, with 11 bases between.

This clonotype turned up a few times. The chain links TRBV2 to TRBJ1-5; the D is unclear. The CDR3 consists of 12 residues. Germline V gene lookup returns CDR1 SNHLY and CDR2 FYNNEI. V dropped 2 bases and J dropped 5 bases, with 4 bases sitting between them. CDR3 in amino acids: CASSEPYQPQHF. The CDR3 coding sequence is TGTGCCAGCAGTGAACCTTATCAGCCCCAGCATTTT.

In its sample, this clonotype was seen a few times. The rearrangement links TRBV20-1 to TRBJ2-3; D not certain. The CDR3 contains 10 residues. V gave up 6 bases and J gave up 7 bases, with 8 bases separating them. The V gene's germline CDR1 is DFQATT and CDR2 SNEGSKA (reference sequence). DNA for the CDR3: TGCAGTGCCTGGGGTAATACGCAGTATTTT. This translates into CSAWGNTQYF.

This clonotype was seen more than once but under ten times. V and J are TRBV12-3 or TRBV12-4 and TRBJ2-5; a weak D match, TRBD1 (5 bases). This CDR3 region has 13 residues. Deletions cut 1 base from V and 3 bases from J, with 6 bases between. The CDR3: CASSLDRKETQYF. For the CDR3, the DNA is TGTGCCAGCAGTTTAGACAGGAAAGAGACCCAGTACTTC.

CDR3 amino acids: CASSPHNGGNTIYF. DNA for the CDR3: TGTGCCAGCAGTCCGCATAACGGGGGAAACACCATATATTTT. The genes are TRBV12-3 or TRBV12-4 and TRBJ1-3; no clear D. Trimming stripped 5 bases from V and 4 bases from J, with 12 bases between. The CDR3 is 14 residues long.

The V and J genes are TRBV5-1 and TRBJ2-3; 8 bases match TRBD1. There are 16 residues in the CDR3. Trimming at V came to 4 bases and at J to 0 bases, leaving 7 bases not matched to a gene. Per germline, CDR1 SGHRS and CDR2 YFSETQ. The CDR3 bases are TGCGCCAGCAGCCTCTTAGGACAGGGAAGCACAGATACGCAGTATTTT. Translated: CASSLLGQGSTDTQYF. Looking up the rest from reference TRBV5-1 and TRBJ2-3 gives the full variable domain: KAGVTQTPRYLIKTRGQQVTLSCSPISGHRSVSWYQQTPGQGLQFLFEYFSETQRNKGNFPGRFSGRQFSNSRSEMNVSTLELGDSALYLCASSLLGQGSTDTQYFGPGTRLTVL.

The chain links TRBV15 to TRBJ1-1, with D hard to call. V gave up 1 base and J gave up 2 bases, with 5 bases separating them. The CDR3 sequence is 13 residues long. Germline V gene data show CDR1 as LNHNV and CDR2 as YYDKDF (reference sequence). The CDR3 region is CATSRGYNTEAFF. The DNA of the CDR3 is TGTGCCACCAGCAGAGGTTATAACACTGAAGCTTTCTTT.

The chain links TRBV20-1 to TRBJ2-3; TRBD2 matches 13 bases. The CDR3 consists of 16 residues. The junction had 6 bases not matched to a gene; V was cut back by 4 bases and J by 2 bases. Germline CDR1 reads DFQATT; CDR2 reads SNEGSKA (reference sequence). The chain's CDR3 is CSAKGTSGTLTDTQYF. The CDR3 region has the DNA TGCAGTGCTAAGGGGACTAGCGGGACCCTCACAGATACGCAGTATTTT.

This clonotype is medium-sized by share. The chain joins TRBV2 to TRBJ1-5; no reliable D call. CDR3 length: 12 amino acids. Trimming took 7 bases from V and 4 from J, leaving 8 bases between them. Germline V gives CDR1 SNHLY, CDR2 FYNNEI. CDR3 loop: CASNPENQPQHF. The CDR3, as DNA: TGTGCCAGCAACCCGGAGAATCAGCCCCAGCATTTT.

In DNA form, the CDR3 reads TGTGCCAGCAGCCGGGACATAAGCAATCAGCCCCAGCATTTT. Its translation is CASSRDISNQPQHF. V and J are TRBV7-9 and TRBJ1-5, with D possibly matching TRBD1 (6 bases). CDR1 is SEHNR, CDR2 FQNEAQ, per germline (reference sequence). V was clipped by 5 bases and J by 1 base, with 9 bases between them. This CDR3 comprises 14 residues. The variable domain in full, with the rest retrieved from reference TRBV7-9 and TRBJ1-5, is DTGVSQNPRHKITKRGQNVTFRCDPISEHNRLYWYRQTLGQGPEFLTYFQNEAQLEKSRLLSDRFSAERPKGSFSTLEIQRTEQGDSAMYLCASSRDISNQPQHFGDGTRLSIL.

V usage is TRBV7-9 and J usage is TRBJ2-4; 7 bases match TRBD1. V trimming: 5 bases; J trimming: 6 bases; junction bases outside the gene matches: 1. The CDR3 runs to 12 residues. The germline V gene has CDR1 SEHNR and CDR2 FQNEAQ (reference sequence). CDR3 region: CASSGTVNIQYF. The CDR3 region has the DNA TGTGCCAGCAGCGGGACAGTAAACATTCAGTACTTC.

This chain joins TRBV30 and TRBJ1-6; 7 bases line up with TRBD1. Germline CDR1 and CDR2: GTSNPN and SVGIG (reference sequence). CDR3 size: 13 residues. Trimming took 5 bases from V and 11 from J; bases not matched to a gene: 9. CDR3 residues: CAWARQGSAPLHF. In nucleotides, the CDR3 is TGTGCCTGGGCTAGACAGGGCTCGGCACCCCTCCACTTT.

The chain joins TRBV20-1 to TRBJ2-5; D tentatively reads TRBD1 or TRBD2 (6 bases each). The germline V gene encodes CDR1 DFQATT and CDR2 SNEGSKA (reference sequence). V shed 4 bases and J shed 1 base, with 13 bases lying between them. CDR3 size: 14 residues. The CDR3 loop reads CSATSGAVQETQYF. CDR3 DNA: TGCAGTGCTACATCGGGGGCAGTCCAAGAGACCCAGTACTTC.

This clonotype appeared a few times. V is TRBV30 and J is TRBJ1-1; 7 bases are shared with TRBD1. Germline CDR1 reads GTSNPN; CDR2 reads SVGIG (reference sequence). CDR3 length: 16 residues. J gave up 0 bases and V 1 base, and 8 bases lay outside the gene matches. DNA for the CDR3: TGTGCCTGGAGTGCTCCACCTACAGGGGTGAACACTGAAGCTTTCTTT. This codes for CAWSAPPTGVNTEAFF.

The V and J genes are TRBV30 and TRBJ1-2; D is possibly TRBD1 (6 bases). The CDR3 runs to 13 residues. CDR1 is GTSNPN and CDR2 is SVGIG in the germline V gene (reference sequence). The V and J ends lost 4 bases and 4 bases respectively, with 13 bases between them. The CDR3 region is CAWNRQDSYGYTF. CDR3 bases: TGTGCCTGGAACCGACAGGATAGCTATGGCTACACCTTC.

V and J are TRBV6-2 or TRBV6-3 and TRBJ1-2; a weak D match, TRBD1 (6 bases). This CDR3 has 13 residues. From germline, CDR1 is MNHEY and CDR2 SVGEGT. CDR3 coding DNA: TGTTCCCGAAGGGGGGAAGCTAACTATGGCTACACCTTC. Its protein is CSRRGEANYGYTF.

V and J are TRBV20-1 and TRBJ2-3; perhaps D is TRBD1 or TRBD2 (5 bases each). The length of the CDR3 is 14 residues. Trimming stripped 6 bases from V and 1 base from J, with 14 bases between. The germline CDR1 and CDR2 sequences are DFQATT and SNEGSKA (reference sequence). The CDR3: CSAGRVGGTDTQYF. CDR3 DNA: TGCAGTGCGGGACGCGTAGGAGGCACAGATACGCAGTATTTT.

Note on this clonotype: Germline and junction disagree at one end, which may indicate a read error. The V gene is TRBV7-9, the J gene TRBJ2-1; D remains unclear. Germline assignment: CDR1 SEHNR and CDR2 FQNEAQ (reference sequence). The CDR3 is 13 residues long. Here the CDR3 reads CASSTWPYNEQFF. CDR3 nucleotides: TGTGCCAGCAGCACGTGGCCCTATAATGAGCAGTTCTTC.

The CDR3 protein is CASSWTPGTEAFF. The CDR3 region has the DNA TGTGCCAGCAGTTGGACCCCCGGCACTGAAGCTTTCTTT. V and J are TRBV6-2 or TRBV6-3 and TRBJ1-1; no definite D call. The CDR3 spans 13 residues. Germline CDR1 reads MNHEY; CDR2 reads SVGEGT. Trimming took 4 bases from V and 4 from J, leaving 10 bases between them.

The rearrangement links TRBV20-1 to TRBJ2-1; TRBD2 aligns across 7 bases. The CDR3 totals 14 residues. The germline V gene encodes CDR1 DFQATT and CDR2 SNEGSKA (reference sequence). Trimming took 6 bases from V and 7 from J; bases not matched to a gene: 12. The CDR3 is CSAPRGSGKNEQFF. CDR3 nucleotide sequence: TGCAGTGCACCTCGGGGGAGCGGGAAGAATGAGCAGTTCTTC.

V is TRBV19 and J is TRBJ1-3; D not resolved. Germline CDR1 reads LNHDA; CDR2 reads SQIVND (reference sequence). V was clipped by 3 bases and J by 8 bases, with 14 bases between them. The CDR3 has 14 amino acids. As DNA, the CDR3 is TGTGCCAGTAGTATTGCTTGGGGAGGAGACACCATATATTTT. Its translation is CASSIAWGGDTIYF. Full variable domain (rest looked up from reference TRBV19 and TRBJ1-3): DGGITQSPKYLFRKEGQNVTLSCEQNLNHDAMYWYRQDPGQGLRLIYYSQIVNDFQKGDIAEGYSVSREKKESFPLTVTSAQKNPTAFYLCASSIAWGGDTIYFGEGSWLTVV.

Here the CDR3 DNA reads TGTGCCAGCAAAAGGACTAGCGGTGCAGAGACCCAGTACTTC. Amino acids: CASKRTSGAETQYF. The rearrangement uses TRBV2 and TRBJ2-5; TRBD2 aligns across 10 bases. The junction had 6 bases not matched to a gene; V was cut back by 7 bases and J by 4 bases. This CDR3 is 14 amino acids long. Germline CDR1 and CDR2: SNHLY and FYNNEI.

This clonotype has just a few counts. The rearrangement links TRBV27 to TRBJ1-6; D may be TRBD1 (6 bases). Germline values: CDR1 MNHEY, CDR2 SMNVEV (reference sequence). The CDR3 is 13 amino acids. V lost 9 bases and J lost 9, with 15 bases in between. CDR3 loop: CASLGGRPSPLHF. In DNA, the CDR3 is TGTGCCAGTCTAGGGGGGCGCCCTTCACCCCTCCACTTT.

In regard to this clonotype: Lacking the conserved final phenylalanine or tryptophan, this CDR3 likely reflects a read error. J is TRBJ2-7 and V is TRBV2, with TRBD2 matching over 11 bases. V was clipped by 6 bases and J by 5 bases; unmatched bases: 9. Per the germline V gene, CDR1 is SNHLY and CDR2 is FYNNEI. The CDR3 covers 15 residues. Written as DNA, the CDR3 is TGTGCCAGCAGGAACCTAGCGGGAGGAGCCCACGAGCAGTACCTC. Its translation: CASRNLAGGAHEQYL.

The chain joins TRBV20-1 to TRBJ1-5; D unresolved. This CDR3 region has 11 residues. Trimming shortened V by 1 base and J by 12 bases, and 10 bases separated the two germline ends. Germline V gene lookup returns CDR1 DFQATT and CDR2 SNEGSKA (reference sequence). This CDR3 reads CSARVIPDQHF. For the CDR3, the DNA is TGCAGTGCTAGAGTGATACCCGACCAGCATTTT.

This clonotype was found a few times. The genes are TRBV20-1 and TRBJ2-7; 9 bases fit TRBD1. The junction had 12 bases not matched to a gene; V was cut back by 3 bases and J by 6 bases. This CDR3 spans 15 amino acids. Germline V gene sequence: CDR1 DFQATT, CDR2 SNEGSKA (reference sequence). The CDR3 DNA is TGCAGTGCTAGGGACCTGGACAGGGGAAAAGCCGAGCAGTACTTC. Protein sequence: CSARDLDRGKAEQYF.